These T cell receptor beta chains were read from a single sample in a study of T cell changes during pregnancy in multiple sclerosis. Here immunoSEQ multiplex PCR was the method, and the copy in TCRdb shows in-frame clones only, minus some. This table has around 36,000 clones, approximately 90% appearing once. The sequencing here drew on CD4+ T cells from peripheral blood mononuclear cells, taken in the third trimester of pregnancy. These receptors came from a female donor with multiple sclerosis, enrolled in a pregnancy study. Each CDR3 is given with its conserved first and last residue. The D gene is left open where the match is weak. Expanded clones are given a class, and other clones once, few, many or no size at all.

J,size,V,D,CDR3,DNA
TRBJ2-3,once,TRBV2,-,CASSRRGLGTDTQYF,TGTGCCAGCAGTAGGAGGGGATTAGGCACAGATACGCAGTATTTT
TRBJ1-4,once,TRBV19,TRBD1,CASTTNRGEKLFF,TGTGCCAGTACCACAAACAGGGGGGAAAAACTGTTTTTT
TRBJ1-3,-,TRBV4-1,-,CASSQGDSLGVEAGNTIYF,TGCGCCAGCAGCCAAGGTGATTCTCTCGGTGTAGAGGCTGGAAACACCATATATTTT
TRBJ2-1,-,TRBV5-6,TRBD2,CASSRRLAGGYNEQFF,TGTGCCAGCAGCCGAAGACTAGCGGGAGGTTACAATGAGCAGTTCTTC
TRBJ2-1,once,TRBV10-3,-,CAISESGTLSYNEQFF,TGTGCCATCAGTGAGTCGGGGACTCTCTCCTACAATGAGCAGTTCTTC
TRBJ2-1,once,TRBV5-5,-,CASSSQPTGMYNEQFF,TGTGCCAGCAGCTCCCAACCCACCGGGATGTACAATGAGCAGTTCTTC
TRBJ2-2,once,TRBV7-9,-,CASSPGLHGRELFF,TGTGCCAGCAGCCCGGGACTCCATGGCCGGGAGCTGTTTTTT
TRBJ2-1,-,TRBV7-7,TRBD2,CASSLSVAGGYNEQFF,TGTGCCAGCAGCTTATCGGTAGCGGGAGGTTACAATGAGCAGTTCTTC
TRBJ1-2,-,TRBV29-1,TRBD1,CSVSRGLGYGYTF,TGCAGCGTATCCAGGGGGCTGGGGTATGGCTACACCTTC
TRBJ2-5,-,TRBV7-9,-,CASSTGRGETQYF,TGTGCCAGCAGCACGGGGAGGGGGGAGACCCAGTACTTC
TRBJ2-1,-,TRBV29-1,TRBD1,CSVRQGGMGDEQFF,TGCAGCGTGCGACAGGGGGGCATGGGGGATGAGCAGTTCTTC
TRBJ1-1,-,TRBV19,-,CASQREGLTEAFF,TGTGCCAGCCAGAGGGAGGGGCTGACTGAAGCTTTCTTT
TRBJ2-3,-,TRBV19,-,CASSSRGTYTDTQYF,TGTGCCAGTAGTTCCCGGGGGACTTACACAGATACGCAGTATTTT
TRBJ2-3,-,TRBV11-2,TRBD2,CASSLGILAASTDTQYF,TGTGCCAGCAGCTTAGGCATTCTAGCGGCAAGCACAGATACGCAGTATTTT
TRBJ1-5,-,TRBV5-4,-,CASSSLGSSNQPQHF,TGTGCCAGCAGCTCACTGGGGAGTAGCAATCAGCCCCAGCATTTT
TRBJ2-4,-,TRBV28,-,CASTPSQGAKNIQYF,TGTGCCAGCACACCCTCACAGGGAGCCAAAAACATTCAGTACTTC
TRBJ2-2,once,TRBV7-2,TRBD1,CASVRGLASTGELFF,TGTGCCAGCGTAAGGGGGCTAGCTAGCACCGGGGAGCTGTTTTTT
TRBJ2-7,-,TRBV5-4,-,CASTLKDSPYEQYF,TGTGCCAGCACCTTAAAGGACAGTCCCTACGAGCAGTACTTC
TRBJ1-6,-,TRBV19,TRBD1,CASSIDRTGLNSPLHF,TGTGCCAGTAGTATAGATCGGACAGGCCTCAATTCACCCCTCCACTTT
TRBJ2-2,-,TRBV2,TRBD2,CASSAPGLAGSGELFF,TGTGCCAGCAGTGCTCCGGGACTAGCGGGATCCGGGGAGCTGTTTTTT
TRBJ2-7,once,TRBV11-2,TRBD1,CASSFPGQGDSYEQYF,TGTGCCAGCAGCTTCCCGGGACAGGGGGACTCCTACGAGCAGTACTTC
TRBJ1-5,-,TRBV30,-,CAWSRSNQPQHF,TGTGCCTGGAGTCGTAGCAATCAGCCCCAGCATTTT
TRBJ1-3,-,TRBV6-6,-,CASSGGTPGNTIYF,TGTGCCAGCAGTGGGGGGACTCCTGGAAACACCATATATTTT
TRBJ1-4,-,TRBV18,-,CASSRGGATNEKLFF,TGTGCCAGCTCACGGGGGGGAGCGACTAATGAAAAACTGTTTTTT
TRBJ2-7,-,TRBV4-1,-,CASSQEKTRLGEQYF,TGCGCCAGCAGCCAAGAGAAGACTCGACTCGGCGAGCAGTACTTC
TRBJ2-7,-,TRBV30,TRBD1,CAWKGDRAYEQYF,TGTGCCTGGAAGGGTGACAGGGCGTACGAGCAGTACTTC
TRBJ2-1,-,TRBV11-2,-,CASSLVSWEPPEQFF,TGTGCCAGCAGCTTAGTCTCCTGGGAGCCCCCGGAGCAGTTCTTC
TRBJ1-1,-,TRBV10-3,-,CAISESGRVLMNTEAFF,TGTGCCATCAGTGAGTCTGGGCGGGTTTTGATGAACACTGAAGCTTTCTTT
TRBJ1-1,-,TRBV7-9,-,CASSLALSRDTEAFF,TGTGCCAGCAGCTTAGCATTGTCCAGGGACACTGAAGCTTTCTTT
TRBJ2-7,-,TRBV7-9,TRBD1,CASSSDRGRDEQYF,TGTGCCAGCAGCTCCGACAGGGGGCGAGACGAGCAGTACTTC
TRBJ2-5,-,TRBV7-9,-,CASSSASVRETQYF,TGTGCCAGCAGCTCTGCTAGTGTCCGGGAGACCCAGTACTTC
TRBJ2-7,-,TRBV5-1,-,CASSLVGAGAVSYEQYF,TGCGCCAGCAGCTTGGTAGGGGCAGGGGCAGTCTCCTACGAGCAGTACTTC
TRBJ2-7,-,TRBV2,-,CASSRDFSYEQYF,TGTGCCAGCAGTCGGGACTTCTCCTACGAGCAGTACTTC
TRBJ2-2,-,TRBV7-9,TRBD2,CASSLPGLAGPNTGELFF,TGTGCCAGCAGCTTACCGGGACTAGCGGGCCCGAACACCGGGGAGCTGTTTTTT
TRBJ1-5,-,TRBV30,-,CAWRAGGLDQPQHF,TGTGCCTGGAGGGCAGGAGGTCTCGATCAGCCCCAGCATTTT
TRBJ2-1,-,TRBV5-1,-,CASTPLPSGPSGEQFF,TGCGCCAGCACCCCGTTACCCAGCGGACCTTCGGGTGAGCAGTTCTTC
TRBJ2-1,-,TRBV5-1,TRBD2,CASSLEGLVYNEQFF,TGCGCCAGCAGCTTGGAGGGACTAGTCTACAATGAGCAGTTCTTC
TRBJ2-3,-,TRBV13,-,CASSIRAAQYF,TGTGCCAGCAGCATACGTGCAGCGCAGTATTTT
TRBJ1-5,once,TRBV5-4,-,CASSREVGQPQHF,TGTGCCAGCAGCAGGGAGGTCGGTCAGCCCCAGCATTTT
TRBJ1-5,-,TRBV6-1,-,CASSAKVDRRHQPQHF,TGTGCCAGCAGTGCCAAAGTCGACAGGCGGCATCAGCCCCAGCATTTT
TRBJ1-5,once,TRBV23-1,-,CASSQSDRCNQPQHF,TGCGCCAGCAGTCAATCAGACAGGTGCAATCAGCCCCAGCATTTT
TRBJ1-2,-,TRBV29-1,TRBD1,CSVTGTGGQRDYGYTF,TGCAGCGTTACCGGGACAGGGGGCCAAAGGGACTATGGCTACACCTTC
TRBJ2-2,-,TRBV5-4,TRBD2,CASSLPKSGRGTGELFF,TGTGCCAGCAGCCTCCCGAAGAGCGGGAGGGGCACCGGGGAGCTGTTTTTT
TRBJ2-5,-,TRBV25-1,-,CASSVSPRVKGETQYF,TGTGCCAGCAGTGTATCTCCCCGGGTTAAGGGGGAGACCCAGTACTTC
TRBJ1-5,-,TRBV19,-,CASSQPQGYNQPQHF,TGTGCCAGTAGTCAACCTCAGGGATACAATCAGCCCCAGCATTTT
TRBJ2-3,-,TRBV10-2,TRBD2,CASRAGTSGTDTQYF,TGCGCCAGCAGAGCCGGGACTAGCGGCACAGATACGCAGTATTTT
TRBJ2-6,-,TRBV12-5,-,CASGLSLQGISVLTF,TGTGCTAGTGGTTTGAGTCTCCAGGGGATCAGCGTCCTGACTTTC
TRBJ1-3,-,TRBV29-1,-,CSVVGLTSGNTIYF,TGCAGCGTTGTCGGACTAACCTCTGGAAACACCATATATTTT